Detailed here is one T cell receptor beta chain. The sample comes from a study of shared clonotypes between healthy human individuals. TCRdb's copy holds only in-frame clones and misses some; the assay was immunoSEQ multiplex PCR. Of about 1.1 million clones in the sample, 70% to 85% were seen once. Germline lookup yields CDR1 MNHEY and CDR2 SMNVEV (reference sequence). V lost 5 bases and J lost 5, with 19 bases in between. The CDR3 spans 15 residues. The chain employs TRBV27 and TRBJ2-7; D may correspond to TRBD1 or TRBD2 (5 bases each). What was sequenced was memory CD4+ T cells from PBMCs. Subset of the sample: CD45RA-negative fraction. The clonotype originates from a man aged 18 to 35 in good health. Some clones in this sample may be carry-over from other donors' samples. The CDR3 reads CASSPTGRSPDEQYF. Written as DNA, the CDR3 is TGTGCCAGCAGTCCGACGGGGCGGAGTCCCGACGAGCAGTACTTC.